This T cell receptor beta chain was recovered during a study of OX40 agonist ivuxolimab in advanced cancers. As to this clone: The antigen is undetermined.

The data were produced by immunoSEQ multiplex PCR, yet TCRdb's version contains in-frame clones alone and is incomplete. Of over 60,000 clones listed, roughly nine tenths are singletons. General study results and limits: Partial responders at 0.1-3.0 mg/kg showed near-lowest clonal expansion.

Germline lookup yields CDR1 SGHKS and CDR2 YYEKEE (reference sequence). The CDR3 is 15 amino acids. Deletions cut 0 bases from V and 8 bases from J, with 14 bases between. Patients with autoimmune history or systemic immunosuppression were excluded. With baseline, cycle 4 day 1, and cycle 7 day 1 as timepoints, blood was sampled. This clonotype originated in an adult with an advanced solid tumor such as melanoma, head and neck, liver or kidney cancer. The sequenced sample was CD4+ or CD8+ T cells sorted from blood, obtained in a trial of the OX40 agonist ivuxolimab. V usage is TRBV5-5 and J usage is TRBJ1-4; D gene uncertain. CDR3 residues: CASSLGLLVNEKLFF. The CDR3 nucleotides read TGTGCCAGCAGCTTGGGCCTACTAGTTAACGAAAAACTGTTTTTT.